The TCR beta chain described here comes from a study of T cells in Graves' hyperthyroidism and ophthalmopathy. Patients having uncontrolled infection, another autoimmune disease, pregnancy or lactation were not included. The CDR3 regions of TCR beta were amplified from RNA transcripts. In the first-round RT-PCR of the TCR CDR3, the HTBI primer set was used. TCRdb re-derived calls from the multiplex PCR reads in MiXCR, one entry per CDR3 protein. The table has approximately 700,000 distinct CDR3 sequences, 40% to 55% seen once; the top ten hold less than 9%. A note on this clonotype: Its antigen remains unknown.

Germline CDR1 DFQATT, CDR2 SNEGSKA (reference sequence). The CDR3 runs 13 residues. Trimming pared 2 bases from V and 5 bases from J, leaving 12 bases between. General study points: For ophthalmopathy, model prediction preceded onset by a median around six months. Ophthalmopathy and stable hyperthyroidism were told apart by a 13 V-J model. Among thyroid clonotypes expanded above 0.001, most also appeared in blood.

V and J are TRBV20-1 and TRBJ2-5; D is tentatively TRBD1 or TRBD2 (6 bases each). The receptor's source is an adult man with Graves' disease, either hyperthyroidism or ophthalmopathy (not recorded which). Specimen: peripheral blood or thyroid tissue (not recorded which). CDR3 region: CSARTGGFETQYF. The CDR3 DNA follows: TGCAGTGCTAGAACCGGGGGCTTTGAGACCCAGTACTTC.